These T cell receptor beta chains were read from a single sample in a study of Tregs in tolerant kidney transplant recipients. Sequencing used immunoSEQ multiplex PCR; TCRdb keeps in-frame clones, though not all of them. The top ten clones hold 0.6% to 0.7% of a sample with about 46,000 clones, around 90% of them seen once. The sequenced material came from Tregs from blood. Receptors were obtained from a human donor in good health. The CDR3 runs from the conserved cysteine through the conserved F or W. Each record gives: clone size, D gene, J gene, V gene, CDR3 DNA, CDR3 protein. The D gene is left open where the match is weak. Only part of the rows carry a size: once, few, many, or a class if the clone is expanded.

size: NA; D: NA; J: TRBJ2-7; V: TRBV5-1; DNA: TGCGCCAGCAGCTTGGGAGGGTTCTACGAGCAGTACTTC; CDR3: CASSLGGFYEQYF
size: NA; D: NA; J: TRBJ1-6; V: TRBV7-9; DNA: TGTGCCAGCAGCTTAGTAGCGAATTCACCCCTCCACTTT; CDR3: CASSLVANSPLHF
size: NA; D: TRBD2; J: TRBJ2-6; V: TRBV7-9; DNA: TGTGCCAGCAGCTTTCCGCGGGACTATCTATCTGGGGCCAACGTCCTGACTTTC; CDR3: CASSFPRDYLSGANVLTF
size: NA; D: TRBD2; J: TRBJ2-2; V: TRBV6-1; DNA: TGTGCCAGCAGTGTTACCGGGACTAGCTACACCGGGGAGCTGTTTTTT; CDR3: CASSVTGTSYTGELFF
size: NA; D: NA; J: TRBJ1-5; V: TRBV19; DNA: TGTGCCAGTAGTATAACGGGATCGCTTCAGCCCCAGCATTTT; CDR3: CASSITGSLQPQHF
size: once; D: NA; J: TRBJ2-3; V: TRBV6-6; DNA: TGTGCCAGCAGTTACGCCCTGACAGATACGCAGTATTTT; CDR3: CASSYALTDTQYF
size: NA; D: NA; J: TRBJ1-1; V: TRBV5-6; DNA: TGTGCCAGCAGCTTGGCCTGGGCGTCTGAAGCTTTCTTT; CDR3: CASSLAWASEAFF
size: NA; D: NA; J: TRBJ1-5; V: TRBV5-1; DNA: TGCGCCAGCAGCTTGGGGCAGGGCCAGCCCCAGCATTTT; CDR3: CASSLGQGQPQHF
size: NA; D: TRBD2; J: TRBJ2-1; V: TRBV5-1; DNA: TGCGCCAGAAACAGGACTAGCGGGGACAATGAGCAGTTCTTC; CDR3: CARNRTSGDNEQFF
size: NA; D: NA; J: TRBJ1-3; V: TRBV6-6; DNA: TGTGCCAGCAGTTACTCCACGGTCTCTGGAAACACCATATATTTT; CDR3: CASSYSTVSGNTIYF